This entry describes one TCR beta chain. Sequencing used immunoSEQ multiplex PCR; TCRdb keeps in-frame clones, though not all of them. The sample holds about 230,000 clones; 70% to 90% are singletons and the top ten take over 0.95%. V gave up 6 bases and J gave up 7 bases, with 8 bases separating them. This CDR3 contains 11 residues. Germline-derived CDR1 and CDR2 are MNHEY and SVGAGI. The sample originates from a study of blood T cell repertoires in COVID-19. The sequence came from a man aged 40-49 years with acute or convalescent COVID-19. Source material: peripheral blood. The chain has TRBV6-5 and TRBJ2-3; weak D call: TRBD2 (5 bases). In DNA form, the CDR3 reads TGTGCCAGCAGGGCGGGCTATACGCAGTATTTT. Its protein is CASRAGYTQYF.